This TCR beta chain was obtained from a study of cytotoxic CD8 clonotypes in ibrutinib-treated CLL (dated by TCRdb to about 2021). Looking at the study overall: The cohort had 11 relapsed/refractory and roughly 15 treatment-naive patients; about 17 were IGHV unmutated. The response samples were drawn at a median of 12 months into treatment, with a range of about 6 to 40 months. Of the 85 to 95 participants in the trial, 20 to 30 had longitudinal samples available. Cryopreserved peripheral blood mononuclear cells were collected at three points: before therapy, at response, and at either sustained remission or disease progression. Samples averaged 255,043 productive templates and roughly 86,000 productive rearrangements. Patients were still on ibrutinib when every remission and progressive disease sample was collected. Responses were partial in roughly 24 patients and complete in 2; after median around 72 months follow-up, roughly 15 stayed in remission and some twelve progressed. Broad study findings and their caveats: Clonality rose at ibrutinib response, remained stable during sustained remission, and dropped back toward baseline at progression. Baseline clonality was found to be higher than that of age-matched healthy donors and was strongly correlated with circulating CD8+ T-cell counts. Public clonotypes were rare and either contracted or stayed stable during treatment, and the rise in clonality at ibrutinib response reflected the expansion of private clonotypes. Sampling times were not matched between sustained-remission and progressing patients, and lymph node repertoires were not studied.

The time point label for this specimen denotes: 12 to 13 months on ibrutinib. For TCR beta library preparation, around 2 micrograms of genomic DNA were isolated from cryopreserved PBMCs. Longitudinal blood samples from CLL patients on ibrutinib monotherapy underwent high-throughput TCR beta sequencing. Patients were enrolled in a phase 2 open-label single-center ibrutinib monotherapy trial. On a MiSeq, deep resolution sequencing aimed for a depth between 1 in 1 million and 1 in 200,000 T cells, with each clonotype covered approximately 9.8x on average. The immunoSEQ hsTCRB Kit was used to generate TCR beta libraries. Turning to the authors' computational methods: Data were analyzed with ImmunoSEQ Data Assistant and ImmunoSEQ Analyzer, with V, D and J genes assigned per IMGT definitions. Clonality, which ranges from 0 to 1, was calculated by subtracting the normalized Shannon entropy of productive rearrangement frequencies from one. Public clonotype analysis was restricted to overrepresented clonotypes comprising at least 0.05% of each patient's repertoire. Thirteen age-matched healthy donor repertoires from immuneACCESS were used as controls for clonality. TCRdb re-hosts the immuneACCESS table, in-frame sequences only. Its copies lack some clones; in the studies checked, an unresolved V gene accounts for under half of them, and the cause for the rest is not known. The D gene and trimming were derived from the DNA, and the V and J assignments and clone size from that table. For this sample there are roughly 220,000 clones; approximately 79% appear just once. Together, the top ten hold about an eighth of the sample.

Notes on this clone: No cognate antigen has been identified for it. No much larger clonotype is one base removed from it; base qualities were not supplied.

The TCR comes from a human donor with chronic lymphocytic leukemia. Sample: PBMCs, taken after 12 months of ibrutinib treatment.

The DNA sequence is TGTGCCAGCAGCTGGGTGTGGGGCACAGATACGCAGTATTTT. It specifies CASSWVWGTDTQYF. This chain joins TRBV11-2 to TRBJ2-3; no D gene can be assigned with confidence. The germline V gene specifies SGHAT as CDR1 and FQNNGV as CDR2. V loses 4 bases of germline sequence and J loses 1 base, and the interval between the two ends is 9 bases. Counted from cysteine to phenylalanine, this CDR3 has 14 amino acids. Only the CDR3 DNA is retained, 42 bases long and in frame from the first base.